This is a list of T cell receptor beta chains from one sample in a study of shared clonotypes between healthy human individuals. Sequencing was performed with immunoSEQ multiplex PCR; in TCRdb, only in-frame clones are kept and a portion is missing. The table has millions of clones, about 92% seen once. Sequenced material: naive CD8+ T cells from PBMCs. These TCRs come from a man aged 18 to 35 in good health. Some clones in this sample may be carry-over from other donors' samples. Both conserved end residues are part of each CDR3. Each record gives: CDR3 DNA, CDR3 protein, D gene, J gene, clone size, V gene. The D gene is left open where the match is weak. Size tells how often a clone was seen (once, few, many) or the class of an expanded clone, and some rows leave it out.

TGTGCCAGCAGTAGCGGGAGAACCAAAAACATTCAGTACTTC,CASSSGRTKNIQYF,TRBD2,TRBJ2-4,-,TRBV28
TGTGCCAGCAGTTTCTCGGGACACCACGAGCAGTACTTC,CASSFSGHHEQYF,-,TRBJ2-7,-,TRBV27
TGTGCCAGCAGCCGGGGGTCAGACTACAATGAGCAGTTCTTC,CASSRGSDYNEQFF,-,TRBJ2-1,once,TRBV7-3
TGTGCCAGCAGCTTGTCGGGACTAGCGGCGGGACCAGTCGGGGACGAGCAGTACTTC,CASSLSGLAAGPVGDEQYF,TRBD2,TRBJ2-7,-,TRBV7-8
TGTGCCAGCAGTTTTCGAGCGGGGGCGACGGGGCAGTACTTC,CASSFRAGATGQYF,TRBD2,TRBJ2-7,-,TRBV28
TGTGCCAGCAGTTGGGGGCTAGCGGGATCCTACGAGCAGTACTTC,CASSWGLAGSYEQYF,TRBD2,TRBJ2-7,-,TRBV27
TGTGCCGGGCCTTGGGGGAGCTCCTACGAGCAGTACTTC,CAGPWGSSYEQYF,-,TRBJ2-7,-,TRBV25-1
TGTGCCAGCAGCCTCGACTGGAGGGACCAAGAGACCCAGTACTTC,CASSLDWRDQETQYF,-,TRBJ2-5,once,TRBV11-2
TGTGCCAGCAGTGATGGGACTAGCGGGCTCAGCTCCTACGAGCAGTACTTC,CASSDGTSGLSSYEQYF,TRBD2,TRBJ2-7,-,TRBV2
TGTGCCAGCAGACATAGGGACCTCCCCTACAATGAGCAGTTCTTC,CASRHRDLPYNEQFF,-,TRBJ2-1,-,TRBV2
TGTGCCTGGGGATGGAACAGTTTCACAGATACGCAGTATTTT,CAWGWNSFTDTQYF,-,TRBJ2-3,-,TRBV30
TGTGCCAGCAGCCCGCCACAGGGGCCGGCGTGGGGCTACACCTTC,CASSPPQGPAWGYTF,TRBD1,TRBJ1-2,-,TRBV5-5
TGTGCCAGCAGTGATTGGGACTTCCGTATCTCCTACGAGCAGTACTTC,CASSDWDFRISYEQYF,-,TRBJ2-7,-,TRBV6-1
TGTGCCAGCAGTGAAGACTTGTTCTGGCTCCAAGAGACCCAGTACTTC,CASSEDLFWLQETQYF,-,TRBJ2-5,-,TRBV6-1
TGTGCCAGCAGCGTCCCGATAGGGGGAGCATCTACTAACTATGGCTACACCTTC,CASSVPIGGASTNYGYTF,-,TRBJ1-2,once,TRBV9
TGTGCCGCCCGGACTAGCGGGGATAGGTCCAATGAGCAGTTCTTC,CAARTSGDRSNEQFF,TRBD2,TRBJ2-1,-,TRBV2
TGTGCCAGCAGCGAGGGCTGGCCCTCTGGGGCCAACGTCCTGACTTTC,CASSEGWPSGANVLTF,-,TRBJ2-6,-,TRBV11-2
TGTGCCAGCAGCCCGGACAGGGGAGTATCCAAAAACATTCAGTACTTC,CASSPDRGVSKNIQYF,TRBD1,TRBJ2-4,-,TRBV7-9
TGTGCCAGCAGTGCTACGACAGGGAAGACTGAAGCTTTCTTT,CASSATTGKTEAFF,TRBD1,TRBJ1-1,-,TRBV2
TGCGCCAGCAGCTTGGTCCCTCAGGGGTACGAGCAGTACTTC,CASSLVPQGYEQYF,-,TRBJ2-7,-,TRBV5-1
TGCGCCAGCAGCCAGGGACAAAATCAGCCCCAGCATTTT,CASSQGQNQPQHF,-,TRBJ1-5,once,TRBV5-1
TGTGCCAGCAGCCCCCGGAGGGTAGCGGGAGAGAATGAGCAGTTCTTC,CASSPRRVAGENEQFF,TRBD2,TRBJ2-1,-,TRBV9
TGTGCCAGCAGTTATGCTAGCGGATACAATGAGCAGTTCTTC,CASSYASGYNEQFF,TRBD2,TRBJ2-1,once,TRBV6-5
TGTGCCAGCAGCCAAGGGAAACTAGCGGGAGGGAGCGAGCAGTACTTC,CASSQGKLAGGSEQYF,TRBD2,TRBJ2-7,-,TRBV4-2
TGTGCCAGCAGCAAAAGCAGGGGCCCCCCGGCCTACGAGCAGTACTTC,CASSKSRGPPAYEQYF,-,TRBJ2-7,-,TRBV11-2
TGTGCCAGCACCCAGGGGGGGGTCTCCTACGAGCAGTACTTC,CASTQGGVSYEQYF,-,TRBJ2-7,once,TRBV2
TGTGCCAGCAGCGGGATGAGTGTTGCCACTGAAGCTTTCTTT,CASSGMSVATEAFF,-,TRBJ1-1,-,TRBV9
TGTGCCACCAGCAGACCCCCGGGACAGGGGGCTTACGAGCAGTACTTC,CATSRPPGQGAYEQYF,TRBD1,TRBJ2-7,-,TRBV15
TGTGCCAGCAGTGCAGACCCGGGACTAGCGGGACTAAACACCGGGGAGCTGTTTTTT,CASSADPGLAGLNTGELFF,TRBD2,TRBJ2-2,-,TRBV6-1
TGTGCCAGCGGGGGGGGAGGACAGCCCCAGCATTTT,CASGGGGQPQHF,-,TRBJ1-5,-,TRBV2
TGCAGCGCCCCCGACGGGAGCTCCTACAATGAGCAGTTCTTC,CSAPDGSSYNEQFF,-,TRBJ2-1,-,TRBV29-1
TGTGCCAGTCGACAGGGAGGAAAAAATGGCTACACCTTC,CASRQGGKNGYTF,TRBD1,TRBJ1-2,-,TRBV27
TGTGCCAGCAGCTTAAGATGGCGGGAGAACCAAGAGACCCAGTACTTC,CASSLRWRENQETQYF,TRBD2,TRBJ2-5,-,TRBV13
TGTGCCAGCAGCCCTGGACTAGCGGGGAAGAGCACAGATACGCAGTATTTT,CASSPGLAGKSTDTQYF,TRBD2,TRBJ2-3,once,TRBV13
TGCAGCGTTGTCCACAGGGGCCATGAGCAGTTCTTC,CSVVHRGHEQFF,TRBD1,TRBJ2-1,-,TRBV29-1
TGTGCCAGCAGCTTGATGGGGTACACTGAAGCTTTCTTT,CASSLMGYTEAFF,-,TRBJ1-1,-,TRBV27
TGTGCCAGTAGTATAAGGGGCCGACCGCTTGAAGCTTTCTTT,CASSIRGRPLEAFF,-,TRBJ1-1,-,TRBV19
TGTGCCAGCAGCATCCTCAGAGCGGGGACCTACAATGAGCAGTTCTTC,CASSILRAGTYNEQFF,TRBD2,TRBJ2-1,-,TRBV5-6
TGCGCCAGCAGCCAAGTGATCGGGCGAGCCTACGAGCAGTACTTC,CASSQVIGRAYEQYF,-,TRBJ2-7,-,TRBV4-1
TGCGCCAGCAGCCAAGATTGGAACAGGCGCGGGGAGCTGTTTTTT,CASSQDWNRRGELFF,-,TRBJ2-2,-,TRBV4-1
TGTGCCAGCAGCCCAGAGAATTGGGTCACAGATACGCAGTATTTT,CASSPENWVTDTQYF,-,TRBJ2-3,-,TRBV4-2
TGTGCCAGCAGTCGGGCCCCAAGGGTCGATCAGCCCCAGCATTTT,CASSRAPRVDQPQHF,-,TRBJ1-5,-,TRBV27
TGTGCCAGCAGCCAAGATTCGATTCGGCTAGCGGCCATTTACAATGAGCAGTTCTTC,CASSQDSIRLAAIYNEQFF,TRBD2,TRBJ2-1,-,TRBV4-2
TGTGCCAGCAGCCCGGTGGGATTAATTGGCACTGAAGCTTTCTTT,CASSPVGLIGTEAFF,-,TRBJ1-1,once,TRBV25-1
TGTGCCAGCAGCGTACGGCGGGGCAGGGAAGTTGGCACAGATACGCAGTATTTT,CASSVRRGREVGTDTQYF,-,TRBJ2-3,-,TRBV9
TGTGCCAGCAGCGCATCTTCAGGACCAGCTAACTATGGCTACACCTTC,CASSASSGPANYGYTF,-,TRBJ1-2,-,TRBV9
TGTGCCAGCAGCCCTACAGGGGGCGCAGAGAGGACCGGGGAGCTGTTTTTT,CASSPTGGAERTGELFF,TRBD1,TRBJ2-2,-,TRBV27
TGTGCCAGCAGCCATCCAGGACGAAAGGGGGGCGGGGCCATTCAGTACTTC,CASSHPGRKGGGAIQYF,-,TRBJ2-4,-,TRBV7-9
TGTGCCAGCAGCCTCCGAGCCTACAATGAGCAGTTCTTC,CASSLRAYNEQFF,-,TRBJ2-1,-,TRBV5-4
TGCGCCAGCAGCCCGACTAGCGGGAGGGCGGAGACCCAGTACTTC,CASSPTSGRAETQYF,TRBD2,TRBJ2-5,-,TRBV4-1
TGTGCCAGCAGCTTAGGTCAGCAAGAGACCCAGTACTTC,CASSLGQQETQYF,-,TRBJ2-5,-,TRBV7-7
TGTGCCAGCAGTTCCCCGTCCAGCACAGATACGCAGTATTTT,CASSSPSSTDTQYF,-,TRBJ2-3,once,TRBV27